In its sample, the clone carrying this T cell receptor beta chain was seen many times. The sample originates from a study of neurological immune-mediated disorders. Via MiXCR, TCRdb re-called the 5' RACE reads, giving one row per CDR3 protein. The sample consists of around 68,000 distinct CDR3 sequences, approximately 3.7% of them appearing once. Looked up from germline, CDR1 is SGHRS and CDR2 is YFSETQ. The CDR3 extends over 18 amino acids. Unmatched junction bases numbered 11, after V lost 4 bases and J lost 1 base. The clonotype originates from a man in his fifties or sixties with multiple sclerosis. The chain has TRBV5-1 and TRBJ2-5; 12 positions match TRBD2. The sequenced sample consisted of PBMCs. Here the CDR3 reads CASSPGLAGLPLQETQYF. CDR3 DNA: TGCGCCAGCAGCCCCGGACTAGCGGGGCTACCCCTCCAAGAGACCCAGTACTTC.